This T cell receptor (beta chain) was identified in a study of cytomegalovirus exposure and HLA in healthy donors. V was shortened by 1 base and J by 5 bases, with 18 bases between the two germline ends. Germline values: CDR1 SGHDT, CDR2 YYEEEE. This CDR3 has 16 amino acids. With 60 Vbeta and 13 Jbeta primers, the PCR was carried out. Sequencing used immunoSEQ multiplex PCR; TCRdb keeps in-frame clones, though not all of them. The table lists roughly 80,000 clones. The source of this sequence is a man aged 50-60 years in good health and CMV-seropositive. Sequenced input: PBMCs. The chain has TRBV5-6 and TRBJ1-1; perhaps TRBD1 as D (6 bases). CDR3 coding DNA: TGTGCCAGCAGCTTGATGGCAGGGGCCCGGGGAACTGAAGCTTTCTTT. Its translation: CASSLMAGARGTEAFF.